These 20 T cell receptor beta chains were sequenced from one sample in a study of T cell changes during pregnancy in multiple sclerosis. Data came from immunoSEQ multiplex PCR; TCRdb stores just in-frame clones and leaves some out. This sample carries 41,000 or so clones, approximately 90% of them seen once, and the ten largest clones take around 7%. The sequences come from CD8+ T cells from peripheral blood mononuclear cells, collected in the third trimester of pregnancy. These TCRs come from a female donor with multiple sclerosis, enrolled in a pregnancy study.

The rearrangement joins TRBV7-8 to TRBJ1-3, with D maybe TRBD1 (6 bases). Germline V gives CDR1 SGHVS, CDR2 FQNEAQ. V was trimmed by 1 base and J by 4 bases, leaving 14 bases between them. The CDR3 has 16 residues. CDR3 region: CASSLDLQGPGNTIYF. CDR3 nucleotides: TGTGCCAGCAGCTTAGATCTTCAGGGGCCCGGAAACACCATATATTTT.

The chain uses TRBV10-3 and TRBJ1-5, with D tentatively TRBD1 (5 bases). CDR3 length: 15 residues. V was cut by 3 bases and J by 0 bases, with 9 bases left in between. The germline V gene has CDR1 ENHRY and CDR2 SYGVKD. CDR3 protein: CAISERGNSNQPQHF. CDR3 DNA sequence: TGTGCCATCAGTGAAAGGGGTAATAGCAATCAGCCCCAGCATTTT.

The genes are TRBV10-3 and TRBJ1-1; the D gene is possibly TRBD1 (5 bases). This CDR3 is 13 amino acids long. Looked up from germline, CDR1 is ENHRY and CDR2 is SYGVKD. Trimming cost V 6 bases and J 2 bases, with 10 bases left between them. In nucleotides, the CDR3 is TGTGCCATCAGCGGGACTGACAACACTGAAGCTTTCTTT. Residues: CAISGTDNTEAFF.

The rearrangement uses TRBV6-5 and TRBJ1-5, with a possible D match to TRBD1 (6 bases). Germline assignment: CDR1 MNHEY and CDR2 SVGAGI. The CDR3 loop spans 14 amino acids. Trimming took 5 bases from V and 3 from J, leaving 11 bases between them. The CDR3 protein is CASSPDSPNQPQHF. As DNA, the CDR3 is TGTGCCAGCAGTCCGGACAGCCCCAATCAGCCCCAGCATTTT.

The DNA for the CDR3 is TGTGCCAGCAGCCAGGTTGGACAGGAAGTTTATCGCAATCAGCCCCAGCATTTT. This translates into CASSQVGQEVYRNQPQHF. This chain links TRBV14 with TRBJ1-5; 7 bases fit TRBD1. Trimming cost V 3 bases and J 2 bases; bases outside gene matches: 13. The CDR3 contains 18 residues. Germline V lookup: CDR1 SGHDN, CDR2 FVKESK.

The CDR3 is CAISELELHNSPLHF. CDR3 in DNA: TGTGCCATCAGTGAGTTGGAACTACACAATTCACCCCTCCACTTT. This chain uses TRBV10-3 with TRBJ1-6; D gene uncertain. CDR3 length: 15 amino acids. CDR1 and CDR2 (germline): ENHRY, SYGVKD. V was trimmed by 1 base and J by 7 bases, leaving 11 bases between them.

This chain connects TRBV7-9 to TRBJ2-5, with TRBD1 matching 7 bases. The CDR3 is 13 amino acids. CDR1 is SEHNR, CDR2 FQNEAQ, per germline (reference sequence). Trimming at V came to 5 bases and at J to 5 bases, leaving 5 bases not matched to a gene. The CDR3 DNA reads TGTGCCAGCAGCACACTGACAGGGGAGACCCAGTACTTC. This codes for CASSTLTGETQYF.

The chain employs TRBV7-8 and TRBJ1-1, with D unresolved. The ends were cut back, 1 base at V and 4 bases at J, with 7 bases in the middle. The CDR3 loop spans 13 amino acids. CDR1 is SGHVS, CDR2 FQNEAQ, per germline. CDR3 coding DNA: TGTGCCAGCAGCTTAGGGAGGACCACTGAAGCTTTCTTT. Encoded protein: CASSLGRTTEAFF.

The V and J genes are TRBV7-3 and TRBJ2-3; 8 bases are a match to TRBD2. The junction had 6 bases not matched to a gene; V was cut back by 2 bases and J by 2 bases. CDR1 and CDR2 (germline): SGHTA, FQGTGA. This CDR3 comprises 16 residues. CDR3 region: CASSLLGSGTTDTQYF. CDR3 in DNA: TGTGCCAGCAGCTTACTTGGTAGCGGGACCACAGATACGCAGTATTTT.

The V call is TRBV25-1, the J call TRBJ1-6, with unresolved D. Germline V CDR1 and CDR2: MGHDK, SYGVNS. The CDR3 loop spans 12 amino acids. Trimming took 6 bases from V and 9 from J, leaving 9 bases between them. The CDR3 sequence is CASSAGSSPLHF. The CDR3 DNA reads as TGTGCCAGCAGCGCCGGTAGTTCACCCCTCCACTTT.

This rearrangement joins TRBV5-6 to TRBJ1-5; D is unclear. CDR3 length: 12 amino acids. Trimming removed 4 bases at V and 6 bases at J, with 8 bases between. From germline, CDR1 is SGHDT and CDR2 YYEEEE. The CDR3 reads CASSVGGQPQHF. The CDR3 region has the DNA TGTGCCAGCAGCGTAGGAGGTCAGCCCCAGCATTTT.

The chain uses TRBV28 and TRBJ1-6, with unresolved D. Deletions cut 3 bases from V and 9 bases from J, with 12 bases between. CDR3 length equals 14 residues. CDR1 is MDHEN and CDR2 is SYDVKM in the germline V gene. Here the CDR3 DNA reads TGTGCCAGCAGTTTGGTGAAGGGAGGTTCACCCCTCCACTTT. The encoded protein is CASSLVKGGSPLHF.

The V call is TRBV13, the J call TRBJ2-5, with 8 bases matching TRBD2. The CDR3 loop spans 16 amino acids. V gave up 7 bases and J gave up 5 bases; unmatched junction bases: 15. Germline CDR1 reads PRHDT; CDR2 reads FYEKMQ (reference sequence). This CDR3 reads CASTLRTSIGRETQYF. The CDR3 DNA sequence: TGTGCCAGCACCCTTAGGACTAGCATCGGGCGGGAGACCCAGTACTTC.

J is TRBJ2-7 and V is TRBV28, with 7 bases lining up with TRBD2. There are 14 residues in the CDR3. Germline CDR1 and CDR2: MDHEN and SYDVKM. The junction had 3 bases not matched to a gene; V was cut back by 2 bases and J by 2 bases. In DNA, the CDR3 is TGTGCCAGCAGTTTACCAGGACTAGCCTACGAGCAGTACTTC. Protein: CASSLPGLAYEQYF.

The genes are TRBV28 and TRBJ2-1; D is uncertain. Looked up from germline, CDR1 is MDHEN and CDR2 is SYDVKM. CDR3 length: 13 residues. Trimming left V 3 bases short and J 4 bases short, with 7 bases between. The CDR3 DNA follows: TGTGCCAGCAGTTTTCGCACTTACAATGAGCAGTTCTTC. It specifies CASSFRTYNEQFF. The full variable domain, rest sourced from reference TRBV28 and TRBJ2-1, is DVKVTQSSRYLVKRTGEKVFLECVQDMDHENMFWYRQDPGLGLRLIYFSYDVKMKEKGDIPEGYSVSREKKERFSLILESASTNQTSMYLCASSFRTYNEQFFGPGTRLTVL.

V gene TRBV13 combines with J gene TRBJ2-6, with TRBD2 as a possible D gene (6 bases). Looked up from germline, CDR1 is PRHDT and CDR2 is FYEKMQ (reference sequence). The CDR3 is 16 amino acids. Between the trimmed V and J ends, which lost 2 bases and 5 bases, there was a span of 13 bases. CDR3 sequence reads: CASSLTGGWRANVLTF. The CDR3 nucleotides read TGTGCCAGCAGCTTAACTGGGGGGTGGAGGGCCAACGTCCTGACTTTC.

The V call is TRBV10-3, the J call TRBJ2-3; no reliable D call. Trimming took off 3 bases at V and 0 bases at J, with 4 bases between the two ends. Germline CDR1 and CDR2: ENHRY and SYGVKD. CDR3 length: 13 amino acids. The CDR3 coding sequence is TGTGCCATCAGTGAAGAGAGCACAGATACGCAGTATTTT. Translating gives CAISEESTDTQYF.

J is TRBJ2-7 and V is TRBV15, with D uncertain. The ends were cut back, 0 bases at V and 2 bases at J, with 8 bases in the middle. The germline gives CDR1 LNHNV, CDR2 YYDKDF (reference sequence). The CDR3 spans 14 residues. The CDR3: CATSRDTDTYEQYF. CDR3 DNA sequence: TGTGCCACCAGCAGAGATACTGACACCTACGAGCAGTACTTC.

Comment on this clone: Sequence at one end of the junction differs from germline and may be a read error. The gene calls are TRBV19 and TRBJ2-1; 12 bases are shared with TRBD2. The CDR3 length is 15 residues. Germline V gene data show CDR1 as LNHDA and CDR2 as SQIVND (reference sequence). CDR3 sequence (DNA): TGTGCCAGTAGTCTAGAGGGACTAGCGGGCGGTGAGCAGTTCTTC. Translating it yields CASSLEGLAGGEQFF.

This clone has only one observation. This chain uses TRBV5-1 with TRBJ2-1; the D gene is possibly TRBD2 (6 bases). Germline assignment: CDR1 SGHRS and CDR2 YFSETQ. V shed 5 bases and J shed 10 bases, with 10 bases lying between them. The CDR3 has 11 amino acids. The CDR3: CASSYGLEQFF. The CDR3 bases are TGCGCCAGCAGTTACGGACTAGAGCAGTTCTTC. The complete variable domain, with remaining parts taken from reference TRBV5-1 and TRBJ2-1, reads KAGVTQTPRYLIKTRGQQVTLSCSPISGHRSVSWYQQTPGQGLQFLFEYFSETQRNKGNFPGRFSGRQFSNSRSEMNVSTLELGDSALYLCASSYGLEQFFGPGTRLTVL.